This T cell receptor (beta chain) originates from a study of human T cells and chemical hapten exposure. Study summary: Application of 0.01% DPC to the upper back was done by patch test, with a reading at 6 days.

This clonotype was detected ten times or more. With 0 bases removed from V and 2 bases from J, the gap between germline ends came to 13 bases. CDR1 is DFQATT, CDR2 SNEGSKA, per germline (reference sequence). The CDR3 extends over 15 amino acids. TCRdb recomputed calls from the RACE reads with MiXCR, one row per CDR3 protein. This table has about 71,000 distinct CDR3 sequences, more than 8% appearing once. Stated time point: patch test 1, 2 weeks after DPC sensitization. The sample's treatment: therapeutic diphenylcyclopropenone sensitization with weekly scalp DPC. The V call is TRBV20-1, the J call TRBJ1-2, with D possibly matching TRBD1 (5 bases). Sequences were derived from whole blood, sampled in connection with sensitization to the hapten diphenylcyclopropenone (DPC). The receptor's source is a woman aged 40 to 49 with alopecia areata. Some clones in this sample may be carry-over from other donors' samples. The CDR3 nucleotides read TGCAGTGCTAGAGATTGGGAGGGGAAAAACTATGGCTACACCTTC. Translation: CSARDWEGKNYGYTF.